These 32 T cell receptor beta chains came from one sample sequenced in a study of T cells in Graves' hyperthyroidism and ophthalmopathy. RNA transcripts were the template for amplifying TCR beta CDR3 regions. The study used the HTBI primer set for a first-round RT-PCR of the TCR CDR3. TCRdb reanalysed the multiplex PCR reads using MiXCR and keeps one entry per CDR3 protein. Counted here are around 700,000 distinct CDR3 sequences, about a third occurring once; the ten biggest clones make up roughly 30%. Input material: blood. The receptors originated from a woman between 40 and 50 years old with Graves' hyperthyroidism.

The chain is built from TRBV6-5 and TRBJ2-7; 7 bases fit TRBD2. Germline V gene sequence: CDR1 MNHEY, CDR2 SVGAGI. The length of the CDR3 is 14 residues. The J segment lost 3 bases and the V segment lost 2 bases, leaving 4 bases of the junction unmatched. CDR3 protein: CASSYPAGDYEQYF. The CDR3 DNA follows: TGTGCCAGCAGTTACCCTGCGGGAGACTACGAGCAGTACTTC.

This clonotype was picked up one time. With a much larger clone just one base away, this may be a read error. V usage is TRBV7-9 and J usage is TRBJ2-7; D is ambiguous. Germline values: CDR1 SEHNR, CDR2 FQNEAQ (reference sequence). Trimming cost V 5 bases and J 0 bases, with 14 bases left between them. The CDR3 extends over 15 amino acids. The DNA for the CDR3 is TGTGCCAGCAGCGATCTCATGATCGGCTCCTACGAGCAGTACTTC. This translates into CASSDLMIGSYEQYF.

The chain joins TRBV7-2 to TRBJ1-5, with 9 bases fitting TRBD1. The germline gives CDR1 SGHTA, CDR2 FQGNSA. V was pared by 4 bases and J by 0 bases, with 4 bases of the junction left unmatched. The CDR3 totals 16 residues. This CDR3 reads CASSSRTGDSNQPQHF. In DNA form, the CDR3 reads TGTGCCAGCAGCTCCCGGACAGGGGATAGCAATCAGCCCCAGCATTTT.

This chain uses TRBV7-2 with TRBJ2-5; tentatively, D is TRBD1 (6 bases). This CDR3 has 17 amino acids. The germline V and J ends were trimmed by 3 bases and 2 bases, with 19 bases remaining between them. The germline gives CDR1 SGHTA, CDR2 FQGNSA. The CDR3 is CASSFGPLQGKQETQYF. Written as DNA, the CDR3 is TGTGCCAGCAGCTTCGGTCCGTTACAGGGAAAACAAGAGACCCAGTACTTC.

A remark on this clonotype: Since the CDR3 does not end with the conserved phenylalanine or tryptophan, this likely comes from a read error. The CDR3 DNA follows: TGTGCCAGCAGCCACGACGGAAACTATGGCTACACCCTC. Translating gives CASSHDGNYGYTL. This sequence joins TRBV5-4 and TRBJ1-2; D not certain. Trimming shortened V by 4 bases and J by 2 bases, and 9 bases separated the two germline ends. Germline CDR1 and CDR2: SGHNT and YYREEE (reference sequence). This CDR3 has 13 residues.

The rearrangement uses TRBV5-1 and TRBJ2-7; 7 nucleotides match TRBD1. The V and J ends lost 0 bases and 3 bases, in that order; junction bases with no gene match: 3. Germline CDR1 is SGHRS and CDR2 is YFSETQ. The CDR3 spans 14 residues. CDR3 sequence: CASSLDGTVYEQYF. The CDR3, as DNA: TGCGCCAGCAGCTTGGACGGGACAGTCTACGAGCAGTACTTC.

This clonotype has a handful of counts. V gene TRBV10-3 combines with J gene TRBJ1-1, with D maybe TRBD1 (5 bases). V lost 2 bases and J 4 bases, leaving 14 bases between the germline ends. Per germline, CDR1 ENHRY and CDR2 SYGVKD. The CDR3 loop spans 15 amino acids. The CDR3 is CAISETEGPGTEAFF. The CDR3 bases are TGTGCCATCAGTGAGACCGAGGGGCCGGGCACTGAAGCTTTCTTT.

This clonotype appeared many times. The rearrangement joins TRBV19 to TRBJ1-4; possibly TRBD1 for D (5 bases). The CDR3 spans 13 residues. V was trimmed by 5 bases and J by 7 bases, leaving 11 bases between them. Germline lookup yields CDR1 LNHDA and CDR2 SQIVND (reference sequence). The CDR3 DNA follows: TGTGCCAGTAGTGGCAGTCAGGGTGAAAAACTGTTTTTT. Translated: CASSGSQGEKLFF.

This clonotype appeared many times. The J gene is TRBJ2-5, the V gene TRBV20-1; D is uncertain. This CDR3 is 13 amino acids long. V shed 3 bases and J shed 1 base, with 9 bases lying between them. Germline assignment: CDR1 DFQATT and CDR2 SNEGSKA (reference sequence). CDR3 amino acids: CSASRGSQETQYF. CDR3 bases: TGCAGTGCTAGTCGTGGGTCCCAAGAGACCCAGTACTTC.

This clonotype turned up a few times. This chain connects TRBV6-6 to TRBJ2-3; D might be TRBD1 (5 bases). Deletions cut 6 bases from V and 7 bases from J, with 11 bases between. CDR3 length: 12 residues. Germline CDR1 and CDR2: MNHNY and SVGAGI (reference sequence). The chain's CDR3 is CASRNQGNTQYF. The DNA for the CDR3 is TGTGCCAGCAGGAACCAGGGAAATACGCAGTATTTT.

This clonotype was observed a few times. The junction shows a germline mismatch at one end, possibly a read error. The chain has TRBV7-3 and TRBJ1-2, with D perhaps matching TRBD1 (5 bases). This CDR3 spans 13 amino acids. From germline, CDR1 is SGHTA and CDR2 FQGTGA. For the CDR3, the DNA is TGTGCCGGCAGCCCCCAGAGGGGATATGGCTACACCTTC. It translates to CAGSPQRGYGYTF.

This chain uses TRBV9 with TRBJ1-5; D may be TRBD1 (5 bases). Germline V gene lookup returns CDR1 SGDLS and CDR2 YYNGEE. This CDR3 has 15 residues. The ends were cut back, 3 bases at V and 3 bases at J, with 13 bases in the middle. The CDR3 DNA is TGTGCCAGCAGCGAAGCCGGGACTACCAATCAGCCCCAGCATTTT. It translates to CASSEAGTTNQPQHF. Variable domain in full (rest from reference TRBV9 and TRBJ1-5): DSGVTQTPKHLITATGQRVTLRCSPRSGDLSVYWYQQSLDQGLQFLIQYYNGEERAKGNILERFSAQQFPDLHSELNLSSLELGDSALYFCASSEAGTTNQPQHFGDGTRLSIL.

The CDR3 here is CASRGLVNEKLFF. In DNA form, the CDR3 reads TGTGCCAGCCGAGGACTCGTTAATGAAAAACTGTTTTTT. This sequence joins TRBV6-5 and TRBJ1-4; D is undetermined. Deletions cut 8 bases from V and 4 bases from J, with 11 bases between. The CDR3 has 13 residues. The germline V gene has CDR1 MNHEY and CDR2 SVGAGI.

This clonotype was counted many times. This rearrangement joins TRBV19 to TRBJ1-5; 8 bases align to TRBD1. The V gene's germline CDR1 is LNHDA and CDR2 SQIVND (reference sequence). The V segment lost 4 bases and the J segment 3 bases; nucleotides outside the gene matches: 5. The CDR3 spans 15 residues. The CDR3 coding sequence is TGTGCCAGTAGTACCCCGGGACAGGACAATCAGCCCCAGCATTTT. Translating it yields CASSTPGQDNQPQHF.

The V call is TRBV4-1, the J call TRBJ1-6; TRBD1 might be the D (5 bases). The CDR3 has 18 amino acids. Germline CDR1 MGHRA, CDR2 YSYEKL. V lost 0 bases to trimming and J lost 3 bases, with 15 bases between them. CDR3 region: CASSQDWGGAHYNSPLHF. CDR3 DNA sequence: TGCGCCAGCAGCCAAGATTGGGGCGGAGCCCACTATAATTCACCCCTCCACTTT.

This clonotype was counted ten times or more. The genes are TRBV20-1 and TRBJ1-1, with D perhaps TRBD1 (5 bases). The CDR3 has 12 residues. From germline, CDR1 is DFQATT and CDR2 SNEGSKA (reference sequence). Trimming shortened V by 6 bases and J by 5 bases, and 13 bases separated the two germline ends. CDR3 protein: CSALKAGTEAFF. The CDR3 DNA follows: TGCAGTGCCCTTAAAGCAGGGACTGAAGCTTTCTTT.

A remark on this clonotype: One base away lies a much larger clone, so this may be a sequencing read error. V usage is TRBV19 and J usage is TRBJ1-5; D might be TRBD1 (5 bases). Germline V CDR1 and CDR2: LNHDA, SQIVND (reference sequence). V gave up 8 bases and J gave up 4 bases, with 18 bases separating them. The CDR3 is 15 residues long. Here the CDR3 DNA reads TGTGCCAGTGCCCAACAAAGGGGCAGGAATCAGCCCCAGCATTTT. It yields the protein CASAQQRGRNQPQHF.

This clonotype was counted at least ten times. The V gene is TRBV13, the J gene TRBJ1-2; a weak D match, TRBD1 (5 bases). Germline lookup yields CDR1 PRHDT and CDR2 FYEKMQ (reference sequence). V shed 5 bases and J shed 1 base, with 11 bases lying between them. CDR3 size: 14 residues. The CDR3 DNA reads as TGTGCCAGCAGCCTCCGACAGAGTAACTATGGCTACACCTTC. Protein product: CASSLRQSNYGYTF.

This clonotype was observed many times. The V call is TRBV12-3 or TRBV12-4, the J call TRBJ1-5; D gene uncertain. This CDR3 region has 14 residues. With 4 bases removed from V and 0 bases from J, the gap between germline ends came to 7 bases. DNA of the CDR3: TGTGCCAGCAGTTCGTACATTAGCAATCAGCCCCAGCATTTT. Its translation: CASSSYISNQPQHF.

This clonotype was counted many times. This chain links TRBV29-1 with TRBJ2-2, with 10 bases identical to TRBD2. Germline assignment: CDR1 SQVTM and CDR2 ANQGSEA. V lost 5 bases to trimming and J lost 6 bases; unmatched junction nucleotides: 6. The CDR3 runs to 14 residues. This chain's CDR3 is CSVHGTSVPGELFF. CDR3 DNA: TGCAGCGTTCACGGGACTAGCGTTCCCGGGGAGCTGTTTTTT.

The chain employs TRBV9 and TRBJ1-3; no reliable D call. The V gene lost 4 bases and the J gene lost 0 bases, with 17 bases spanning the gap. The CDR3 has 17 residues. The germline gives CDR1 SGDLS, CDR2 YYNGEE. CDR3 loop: CASSLMDLPISGNTIYF. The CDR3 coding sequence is TGTGCCAGCAGCCTAATGGACTTACCGATCTCTGGAAACACCATATATTTT.

The CDR3 coding sequence is TGCGCCAGCAGCCAAGATCAGGGGGTATGGAACGAGCAGTACTTC. Amino acids: CASSQDQGVWNEQYF. The chain combines TRBV5-1 with TRBJ2-7; 7 nucleotides align to TRBD1. The germline CDR1 and CDR2 sequences are SGHRS and YFSETQ. The junction had 12 bases not matched to a gene; V was cut back by 4 bases and J by 5 bases. CDR3 length: 15 amino acids.

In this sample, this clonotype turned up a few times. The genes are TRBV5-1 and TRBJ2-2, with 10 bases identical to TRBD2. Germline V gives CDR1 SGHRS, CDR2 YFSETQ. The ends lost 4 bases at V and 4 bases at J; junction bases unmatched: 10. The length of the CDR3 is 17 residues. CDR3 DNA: TGCGCCAGCAGCCCGGCGATCTTAGCGGGAGGCACCGGGGAGCTGTTTTTT. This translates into CASSPAILAGGTGELFF.

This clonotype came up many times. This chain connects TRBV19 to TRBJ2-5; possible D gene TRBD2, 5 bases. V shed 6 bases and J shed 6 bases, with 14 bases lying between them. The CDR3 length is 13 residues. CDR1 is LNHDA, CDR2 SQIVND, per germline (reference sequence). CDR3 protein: CASSLIDGKTQYF. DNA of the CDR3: TGTGCCAGTAGCCTCATCGACGGGAAGACCCAGTACTTC.

The CDR3 protein is CASSQPGQGRAGELFF. The CDR3 DNA reads TGCGCCAGCAGCCAACCGGGACAGGGGCGCGCCGGGGAGCTGTTTTTT. The V and J genes are TRBV5-1 and TRBJ2-2; 10 bases fit TRBD1. Germline V gene lookup returns CDR1 SGHRS and CDR2 YFSETQ. The CDR3 covers 16 residues. V shed 4 bases and J 6 bases; nucleotides not matched to a gene: 9.

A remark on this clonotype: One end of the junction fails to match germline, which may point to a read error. The CDR3 nucleotides read TGTGCTAGCAGCTTAAGTATAGGACGACAGAGCACAGATACGCAGTATTTT. Translated: CASSLSIGRQSTDTQYF. The V and J genes are TRBV7-7 and TRBJ2-3, with D tentatively TRBD1 (5 bases). CDR1 is SSHAT, CDR2 FNYEAQ, per germline (reference sequence). The CDR3 has 17 amino acids.

CDR3 protein: CASSDEPTYEQYF. The CDR3 nucleotides are TGCGCCAGCAGTGACGAGCCAACCTACGAGCAGTACTTC. The chain recombines TRBV10-2 with TRBJ2-7; no clear D. Deletions cut 3 bases from V and 2 bases from J, with 8 bases between. Looked up from germline, CDR1 is WSHSY and CDR2 is SAAADI. The CDR3 runs 13 residues.

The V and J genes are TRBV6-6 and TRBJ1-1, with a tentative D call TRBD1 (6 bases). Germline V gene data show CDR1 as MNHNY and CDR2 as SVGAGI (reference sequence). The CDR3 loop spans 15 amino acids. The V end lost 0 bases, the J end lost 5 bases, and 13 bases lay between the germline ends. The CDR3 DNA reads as TGTGCCAGCAGTTACTCGATGGGGGGCGTGACTGAAGCTTTCTTT. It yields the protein CASSYSMGGVTEAFF.

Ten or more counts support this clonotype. CDR3 in DNA: TGCGCCAGCAGTGAGCTGTGGCACCTAGATTCACCCCTCCACTTT. Translation: CASSELWHLDSPLHF. The chain uses TRBV10-1 and TRBJ1-6; D remains ambiguous. The V gene lost 2 bases and the J gene lost 8 bases, with 13 bases spanning the gap. The CDR3 is 15 residues long. Germline-derived CDR1 and CDR2 are WNHNN and SYGVQD (reference sequence).

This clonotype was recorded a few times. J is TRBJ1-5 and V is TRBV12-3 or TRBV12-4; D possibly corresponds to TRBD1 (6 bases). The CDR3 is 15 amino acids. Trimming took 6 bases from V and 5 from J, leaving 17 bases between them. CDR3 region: CASSRNRVRDQPQHF. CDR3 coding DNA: TGTGCCAGCAGCCGAAACAGGGTGCGGGATCAGCCCCAGCATTTT.

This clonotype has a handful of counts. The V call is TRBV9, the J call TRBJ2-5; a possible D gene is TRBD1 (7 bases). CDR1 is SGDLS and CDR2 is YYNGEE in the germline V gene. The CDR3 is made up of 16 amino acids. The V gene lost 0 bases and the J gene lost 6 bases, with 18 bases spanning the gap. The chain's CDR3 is CASSVGGQDYGQTQYF. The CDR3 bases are TGTGCCAGCAGCGTAGGAGGACAGGACTACGGACAGACCCAGTACTTC.

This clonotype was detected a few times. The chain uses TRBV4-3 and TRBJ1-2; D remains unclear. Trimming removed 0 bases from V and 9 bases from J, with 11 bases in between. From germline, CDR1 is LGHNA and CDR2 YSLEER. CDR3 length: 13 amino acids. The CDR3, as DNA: TGCGCCAGCAGCCAAGACCTCCAGCGGAGCTACACCTTC. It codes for CASSQDLQRSYTF.